Shown below are 24 T cell receptor beta chains from a single sample sequenced in a study of OX40 agonist ivuxolimab in advanced cancers. Here immunoSEQ multiplex PCR was the method, and the copy in TCRdb shows in-frame clones only, minus some. The sample contains about 44,000 clones, roughly 88% of which appear only once. The sequencing used CD4+ or CD8+ T cells sorted from blood, collected in a trial of the OX40 agonist ivuxolimab. The receptor set was obtained from an adult with an advanced solid tumor such as melanoma, head and neck, liver or kidney cancer.

V gene TRBV28 combines with J gene TRBJ2-1; D unclear. The CDR3 totals 13 residues. CDR1 and CDR2 (germline): MDHEN, SYDVKM. Trimming removed 8 bases from V and 0 bases from J, with 8 bases in between. The CDR3 loop is CASCGDSYNEQFF. The DNA for the CDR3 is TGTGCCAGCTGTGGTGACTCCTACAATGAGCAGTTCTTC.

V is TRBV10-3 and J is TRBJ2-7; possible D gene TRBD2, 5 bases. CDR3 length equals 14 residues. V gave up 2 bases and J gave up 5 bases, with 13 bases separating them. Germline CDR1 ENHRY, CDR2 SYGVKD. CDR3: CAISEETIINEQYF. CDR3 DNA sequence: TGTGCCATCAGTGAGGAGACTATTATAAACGAGCAGTACTTC.

The J gene is TRBJ1-1, the V gene TRBV27; weak D call: TRBD1 (6 bases). CDR1 MNHEY and CDR2 SMNVEV come from the germline V gene (reference sequence). V was pared by 3 bases and J by 4 bases, with 15 bases between. This CDR3 is 15 amino acids long. CDR3 sequence (DNA): TGTGCCAGCAGTTTCGGGGTGGAGGGGGGCACTGAAGCTTTCTTT. It codes for CASSFGVEGGTEAFF.

The rearrangement joins TRBV28 to TRBJ2-5, with D tentatively TRBD2 (5 bases). Germline V gives CDR1 MDHEN, CDR2 SYDVKM. V was cut by 7 bases and J by 5 bases, with 17 bases left in between. This CDR3 contains 14 residues. CDR3 coding DNA: TGTGCCAGCATCCCATCCGGGATCTGGGAGACCCAGTACTTC. Translation: CASIPSGIWETQYF.

This chain links TRBV7-9 with TRBJ1-1; TRBD1 is a possible D gene (5 bases). The CDR3 has 14 amino acids. Germline V gene lookup returns CDR1 SEHNR and CDR2 FQNEAQ (reference sequence). V was clipped by 1 base and J by 4 bases, with 10 bases between them. As DNA, the CDR3 is TGTGCCAGCAGCTTAGAGATGGGACCCACTGAAGCTTTCTTT. Translated, it gives CASSLEMGPTEAFF. The whole variable domain, remainder taken from reference TRBV7-9 and TRBJ1-1, is DTGVSQNPRHKITKRGQNVTFRCDPISEHNRLYWYRQTLGQGPEFLTYFQNEAQLEKSRLLSDRFSAERPKGSFSTLEIQRTEQGDSAMYLCASSLEMGPTEAFFGQGTRLTVV.

V is TRBV6-5 and J is TRBJ2-2, with a possible D match to TRBD2 (5 bases). V was cut by 2 bases and J by 4 bases, with 14 bases left in between. CDR3 length: 16 residues. Germline V lookup: CDR1 MNHEY, CDR2 SVGAGI. The CDR3 nucleotides are TGTGCCAGCAGTTACGAACTTAGCGTAGGCACCGGGGAGCTGTTTTTT. It translates to CASSYELSVGTGELFF.

This sequence joins TRBV6-1 and TRBJ2-2; 8 bases line up with TRBD1. Germline lookup yields CDR1 MNHNS and CDR2 SASEGT. With V trimmed by 4 bases and J by 6 bases, 4 bases remained unmatched. This CDR3 comprises 14 residues. The CDR3 coding sequence is TGTGCCAGCAGTGGGACAGGGAATGCCGGGGAGCTGTTTTTT. Translating it yields CASSGTGNAGELFF.

This clone was detected only once. This chain connects TRBV5-1 to TRBJ2-3, with D unclear. V lost 4 bases and J lost 3, with 9 bases in between. Germline-derived CDR1 and CDR2 are SGHRS and YFSETQ. The CDR3 is 13 residues long. The CDR3 region has the DNA TGCGCCAGCAGCGGCGACCGAACAGATACGCAGTATTTT. It specifies CASSGDRTDTQYF.

This clone was seen just once. V and J are TRBV14 and TRBJ2-1; tentatively, D is TRBD2 (5 bases). This CDR3 spans 15 amino acids. V was trimmed by 4 bases and J by 4 bases, leaving 14 bases between them. The germline V gene encodes CDR1 SGHDN and CDR2 FVKESK. The CDR3 loop reads CASSLDQGSYNEQFF. CDR3 DNA: TGTGCCAGCAGCCTCGATCAAGGGAGTTACAATGAGCAGTTCTTC.

The chain recombines TRBV6-5 with TRBJ2-1, with TRBD1 matching over 7 bases. The CDR3 runs to 15 residues. Germline CDR1 MNHEY, CDR2 SVGAGI. Trimming removed 2 bases from V and 8 bases from J; junction bases left unmatched: 9. The CDR3 spells CASSYDLLQGYEQFF. CDR3 DNA: TGTGCCAGCAGTTACGACCTTCTACAGGGGTATGAGCAGTTCTTC.

This chain links TRBV6-6 with TRBJ1-6; the D gene is possibly TRBD1 (6 bases). The CDR3 has 13 amino acids. V was trimmed by 0 bases and J by 13 bases, leaving 10 bases between them. Germline V gene sequence: CDR1 MNHNY, CDR2 SVGAGI (reference sequence). CDR3 in amino acids: CASSYSGGHPLHF. The CDR3, as DNA: TGTGCCAGCAGTTACTCCGGGGGCCATCCCCTCCACTTT.

This chain links TRBV27 with TRBJ1-2, with D perhaps TRBD1 (6 bases). The CDR3 contains 14 residues. Germline assignment: CDR1 MNHEY and CDR2 SMNVEV (reference sequence). V was cut by 2 bases and J by 5 bases, with 12 bases left in between. CDR3 DNA sequence: TGTGCCAGCAGTTTAAGGGGAGGGGGTTATGGCTACACCTTC. The encoded protein is CASSLRGGGYGYTF.

The J gene is TRBJ1-3, the V gene TRBV13; 9 nucleotides line up with TRBD1. Trimming cost V 0 bases and J 10 bases; bases outside gene matches: 4. There are 14 residues in the CDR3. Germline CDR1 and CDR2: PRHDT and FYEKMQ (reference sequence). The CDR3 coding sequence is TGTGCCAGCAGCTTAGGGGACAGGGGTACAACCATATATTTT. Its translation: CASSLGDRGTTIYF.

This chain uses TRBV5-6 with TRBJ1-5, with TRBD1 matching over 7 bases. This CDR3 spans 14 amino acids. V shed 0 bases and J 6 bases; nucleotides not matched to a gene: 3. The germline V gene encodes CDR1 SGHDT and CDR2 YYEEEE. This chain's CDR3 is CASSLGQGGQPQHF. The CDR3 DNA reads TGTGCCAGCAGCTTGGGACAGGGAGGTCAGCCCCAGCATTTT. Full variable domain (outside the CDR3, taken from reference TRBV5-6 and TRBJ1-5): DAGVTQSPTHLIKTRGQQVTLRCSPKSGHDTVSWYQQALGQGPQFIFQYYEEEERQRGNFPDRFSGHQFPNYSSELNVNALLLGDSALYLCASSLGQGGQPQHFGDGTRLSIL.

The chain links TRBV4-1 to TRBJ2-7; a possible D gene is TRBD1 (6 bases). Germline V CDR1 and CDR2: MGHRA, YSYEKL. Trimming cost V 0 bases and J 0 bases, with 15 bases left between them. This CDR3 is built from 17 residues. Here the CDR3 DNA reads TGCGCCAGCAGCCAAGATCCCCAGGGGCAAATCTCCTACGAGCAGTACGTC. This codes for CASSQDPQGQISYEQYV.

The chain is built from TRBV6-1 and TRBJ1-2, with D unclear. Per the germline V gene, CDR1 is MNHNS and CDR2 is SASEGT. The CDR3 sequence is 15 residues long. The V and J ends lost 7 bases and 0 bases respectively, with 15 bases between them. The CDR3 sequence is CASTTWAGANYGYTF. In nucleotides, the CDR3 is TGTGCCAGCACTACATGGGCGGGAGCTAACTATGGCTACACCTTC.

CDR3: CASSLNLGGELFF. For the CDR3, the DNA is TGTGCCAGCAGCTTAAATTTGGGCGGGGAGCTGTTTTTT. The chain has TRBV7-3 and TRBJ2-2; D uncertain. Trimming removed 1 base at V and 7 bases at J, with 7 bases between. The CDR3 length is 13 residues. Germline CDR1 reads SGHTA; CDR2 reads FQGTGA. The variable domain in full, completed from reference TRBV7-3 and TRBJ2-2, reads GAGVSQTPSNKVTEKGKYVELRCDPISGHTALYWYRQSLGQGPEFLIYFQGTGAADDSGLPNDRFFAVRPEGSVSTLKIQRTERGDSAVYLCASSLNLGGELFFGEGSRLTVL.

The rearrangement uses TRBV4-2 and TRBJ2-1; the match to TRBD1 covers 7 bases. Looked up from germline, CDR1 is LGHNA and CDR2 is YNFKEQ. This CDR3 is 16 amino acids long. Trimming cost V 0 bases and J 8 bases; bases outside gene matches: 10. CDR3 DNA sequence: TGTGCCAGCAGCCAAGATCGAGGACAGGTCGGCGATGAGCAGTTCTTC. Translated: CASSQDRGQVGDEQFF.

This chain joins TRBV4-3 and TRBJ2-7; D tentatively fits TRBD1 or TRBD2 (5 bases each). The CDR3 has 13 amino acids. Per germline, CDR1 LGHNA and CDR2 YSLEER. V was pared by 1 base and J by 5 bases, with 9 bases between. CDR3 amino acids: CASSQGRDHEQYF. As DNA, the CDR3 is TGCGCCAGCAGCCAAGGCCGGGACCACGAGCAGTACTTC.

This clone was found once. CDR3 region: CASSQNVGAVNTEAFF. The DNA of the CDR3 is TGCGCCAGCAGCCAAAATGTGGGGGCTGTGAACACTGAAGCTTTCTTT. The chain joins TRBV4-3 to TRBJ1-1; D might be TRBD1 (6 bases). Per the germline V gene, CDR1 is LGHNA and CDR2 is YSLEER. This CDR3 region has 16 residues. Trimming removed 2 bases from V and 0 bases from J, with 13 bases in between.

The chain carries TRBV29-1 and TRBJ2-3; 9 bases fit TRBD2. The junction had 8 bases not matched to a gene; V was cut back by 7 bases and J by 3 bases. The V gene's germline CDR1 is SQVTM and CDR2 ANQGSEA. This CDR3 contains 14 residues. This chain's CDR3 is CSALSGLATDTQYF. The DNA of the CDR3 is TGCAGCGCCCTTTCTGGACTAGCGACAGATACGCAGTATTTT.

CDR3 nucleotides: TGTGCCAGAAGCTTCGGGTTAGCAGGTATGAACACCATATATTTT. Protein sequence: CARSFGLAGMNTIYF. The chain links TRBV5-3 to TRBJ1-3; D is uncertain. TRBV5-3 is an ORF; its function is uncertain. The CDR3 sequence is 15 residues long. V lost 2 bases and J 7 bases, leaving 16 bases between the germline ends.

The rearrangement joins TRBV2 to TRBJ1-1, with a weak D call TRBD1 (6 bases). The germline V gene has CDR1 SNHLY and CDR2 FYNNEI. V was pared by 3 bases and J by 1 base, with 9 bases between. The CDR3 is made up of 14 amino acids. The chain's CDR3 is CASSDRTANTEAFF. In DNA form, the CDR3 reads TGTGCCAGCAGTGATCGGACAGCGAACACTGAAGCTTTCTTT.

V and J are TRBV4-3 and TRBJ1-1, with a tentative D call TRBD1 (6 bases). CDR1 and CDR2 (germline): LGHNA, YSLEER. Trimming shortened V by 4 bases and J by 4 bases, and 16 bases separated the two germline ends. The CDR3 loop spans 15 amino acids. The CDR3 region is CASSRTQGLGTEAFF. DNA of the CDR3: TGCGCCAGCAGCCGAACCCAGGGGTTAGGCACTGAAGCTTTCTTT.